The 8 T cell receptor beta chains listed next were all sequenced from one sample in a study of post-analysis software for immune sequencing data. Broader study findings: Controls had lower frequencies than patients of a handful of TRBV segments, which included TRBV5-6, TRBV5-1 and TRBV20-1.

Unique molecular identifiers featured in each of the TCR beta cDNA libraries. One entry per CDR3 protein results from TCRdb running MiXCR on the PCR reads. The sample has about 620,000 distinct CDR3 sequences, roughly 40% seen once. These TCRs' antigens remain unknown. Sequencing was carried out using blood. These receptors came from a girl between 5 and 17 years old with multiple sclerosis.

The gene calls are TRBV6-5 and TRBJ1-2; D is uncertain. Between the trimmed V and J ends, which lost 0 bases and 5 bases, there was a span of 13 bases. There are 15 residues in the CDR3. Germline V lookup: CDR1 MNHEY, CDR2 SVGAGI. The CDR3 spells CASSYSRSASYGYTF. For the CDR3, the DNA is TGTGCCAGCAGTTACTCGAGATCAGCCTCATATGGCTACACCTTC.

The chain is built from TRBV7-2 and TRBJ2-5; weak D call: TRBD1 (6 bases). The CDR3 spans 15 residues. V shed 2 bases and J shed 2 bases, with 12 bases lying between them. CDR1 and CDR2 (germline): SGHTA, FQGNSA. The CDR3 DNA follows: TGTGCCAGCAGCTTAATGCCTGGACAGCAAGAGACCCAGTACTTC. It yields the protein CASSLMPGQQETQYF.

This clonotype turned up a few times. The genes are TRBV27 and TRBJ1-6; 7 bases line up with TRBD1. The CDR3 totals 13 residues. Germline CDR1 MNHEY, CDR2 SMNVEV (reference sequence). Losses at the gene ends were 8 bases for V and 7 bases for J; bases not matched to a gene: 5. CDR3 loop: CASQGTANSPLHF. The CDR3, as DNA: TGTGCCAGCCAAGGGACAGCGAATTCACCCCTCCACTTT.

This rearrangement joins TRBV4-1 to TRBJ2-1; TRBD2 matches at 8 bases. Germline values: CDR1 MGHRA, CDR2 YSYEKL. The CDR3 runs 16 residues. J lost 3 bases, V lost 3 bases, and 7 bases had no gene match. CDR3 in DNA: TGCGCCAGCAGCCACCCCAGCGGGGGACGCTACAATGAGCAGTTCTTC. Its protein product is CASSHPSGGRYNEQFF.

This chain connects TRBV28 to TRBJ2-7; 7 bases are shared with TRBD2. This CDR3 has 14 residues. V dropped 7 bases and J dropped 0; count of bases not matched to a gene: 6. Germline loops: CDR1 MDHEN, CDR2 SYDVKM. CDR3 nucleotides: TGTGCCAGCACCCGAGCGGGGACCTCCTACGAGCAGTACTTC. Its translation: CASTRAGTSYEQYF.

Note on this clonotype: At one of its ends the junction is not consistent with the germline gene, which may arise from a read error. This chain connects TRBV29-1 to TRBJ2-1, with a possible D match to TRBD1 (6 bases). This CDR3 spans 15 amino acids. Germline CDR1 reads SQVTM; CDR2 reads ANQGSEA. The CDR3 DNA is TGCAGCGTTGAACGGACAGTCAGCTCCTACAATGAACAGTTCTTC. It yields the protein CSVERTVSSYNEQFF.

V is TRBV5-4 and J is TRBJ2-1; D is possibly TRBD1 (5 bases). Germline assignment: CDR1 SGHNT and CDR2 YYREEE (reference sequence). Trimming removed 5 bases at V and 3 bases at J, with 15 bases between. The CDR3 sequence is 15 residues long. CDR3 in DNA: TGTGCCAGCAGGACAACTATGACAGACTACAATGAGCAGTTCTTC. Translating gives CASRTTMTDYNEQFF.

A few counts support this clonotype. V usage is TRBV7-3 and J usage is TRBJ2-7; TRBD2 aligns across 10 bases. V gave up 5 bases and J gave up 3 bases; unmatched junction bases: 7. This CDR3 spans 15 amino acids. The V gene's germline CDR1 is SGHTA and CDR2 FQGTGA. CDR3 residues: CASSPGLAEFYEQYF. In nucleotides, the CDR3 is TGTGCCAGCAGCCCCGGACTAGCGGAGTTCTACGAGCAGTACTTC.